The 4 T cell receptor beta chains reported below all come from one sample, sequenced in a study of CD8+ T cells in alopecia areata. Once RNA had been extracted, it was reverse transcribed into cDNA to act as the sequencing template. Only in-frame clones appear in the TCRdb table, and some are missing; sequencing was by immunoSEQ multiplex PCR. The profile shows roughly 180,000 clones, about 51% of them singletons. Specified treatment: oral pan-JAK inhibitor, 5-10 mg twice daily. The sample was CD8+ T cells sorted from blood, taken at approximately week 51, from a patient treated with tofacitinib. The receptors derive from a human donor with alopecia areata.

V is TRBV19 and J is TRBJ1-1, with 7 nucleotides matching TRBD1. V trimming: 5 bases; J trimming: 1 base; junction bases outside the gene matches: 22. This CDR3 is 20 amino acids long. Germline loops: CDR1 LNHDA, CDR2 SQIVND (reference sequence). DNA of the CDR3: TGTGCCAGTAGTCTCCTTCCGACAGGGCACCAAACGGCGCCGAACACTGAAGCTTTCTTT. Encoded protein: CASSLLPTGHQTAPNTEAFF.

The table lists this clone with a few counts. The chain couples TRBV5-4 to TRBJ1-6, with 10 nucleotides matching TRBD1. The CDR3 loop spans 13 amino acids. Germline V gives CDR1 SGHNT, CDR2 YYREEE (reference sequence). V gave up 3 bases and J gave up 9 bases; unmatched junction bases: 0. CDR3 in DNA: TGTGCCAGCAGCTGGGACAGGGGTTCACCCCTCCACTTT. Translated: CASSWDRGSPLHF.

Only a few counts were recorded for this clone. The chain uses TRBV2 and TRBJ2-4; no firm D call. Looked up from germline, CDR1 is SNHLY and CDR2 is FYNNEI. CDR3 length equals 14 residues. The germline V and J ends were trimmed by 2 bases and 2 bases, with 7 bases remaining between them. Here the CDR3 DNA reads TGTGCCAGCAGTGAAACGGTCACCAAAAACATTCAGTACTTC. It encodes CASSETVTKNIQYF.

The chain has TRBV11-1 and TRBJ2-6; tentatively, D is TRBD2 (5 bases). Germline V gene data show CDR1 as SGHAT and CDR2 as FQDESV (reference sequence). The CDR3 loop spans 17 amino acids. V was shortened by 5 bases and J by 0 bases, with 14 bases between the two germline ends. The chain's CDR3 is CASSLSERSSGANVLTF. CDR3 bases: TGTGCCAGCAGCCTTTCAGAGCGGAGCTCTGGGGCCAACGTCCTGACTTTC.